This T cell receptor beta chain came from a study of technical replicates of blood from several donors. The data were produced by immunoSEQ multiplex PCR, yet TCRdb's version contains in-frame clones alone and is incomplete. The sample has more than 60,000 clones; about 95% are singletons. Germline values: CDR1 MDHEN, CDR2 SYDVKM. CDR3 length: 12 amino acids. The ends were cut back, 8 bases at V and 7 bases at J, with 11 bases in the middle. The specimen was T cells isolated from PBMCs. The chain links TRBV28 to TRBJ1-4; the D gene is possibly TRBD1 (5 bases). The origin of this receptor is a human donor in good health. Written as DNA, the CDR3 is TGTGCCAGCTCAGGTCAGGGTGAAAAACTGTTTTTT. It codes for CASSGQGEKLFF.